One and the same sample provided the 15 T cell receptor beta chains below, sequenced in a study of control samples from healthy donors and cancer patients. Data came from immunoSEQ multiplex PCR; TCRdb stores just in-frame clones and leaves some out. The repertoire consists of about 160,000 clones, with 90% to 95% occurring once and the leading ten covering over 6.5%. Sequencing used blood. Receptors were obtained from a woman aged 40 to 50 in good health.

This clone was seen a single time. The chain recombines TRBV5-1 with TRBJ1-2; D gene unclear. V was clipped by 0 bases and J by 4 bases, with 13 bases between them. The germline V gene encodes CDR1 SGHRS and CDR2 YFSETQ. The CDR3 length is 15 residues. The CDR3 nucleotides are TGCGCCAGCAGCTTGGATTCCGGAACTCCCTATGGCTACACCTTC. It yields the protein CASSLDSGTPYGYTF.

This chain uses TRBV7-9 with TRBJ1-2; 7 bases match TRBD1. V shed 5 bases and J 4 bases; nucleotides not matched to a gene: 10. Looked up from germline, CDR1 is SEHNR and CDR2 is FQNEAQ (reference sequence). The CDR3 has 15 residues. This CDR3 is CASSPPTGKPYGYTF. DNA of the CDR3: TGTGCCAGCAGCCCTCCGACAGGGAAGCCCTATGGCTACACCTTC. Looking up the rest from reference TRBV7-9 and TRBJ1-2 gives the full variable domain: DTGVSQNPRHKITKRGQNVTFRCDPISEHNRLYWYRQTLGQGPEFLTYFQNEAQLEKSRLLSDRFSAERPKGSFSTLEIQRTEQGDSAMYLCASSPPTGKPYGYTFGSGTRLTVV.

The chain is built from TRBV10-1 and TRBJ2-7; the match to TRBD1 covers 10 bases. Per germline, CDR1 WNHNN and CDR2 SYGVQD (reference sequence). J was trimmed by 5 bases and V by 2 bases; bases with no gene match: 6. The CDR3 is 15 amino acids. The CDR3 DNA reads as TGCGCCAGCAGTGAGGGGGGACAGGGGCCCAACGAGCAGTACTTC. It is translated as CASSEGGQGPNEQYF.

The CDR3 region is CASSIETGLETQYF. CDR3 DNA sequence: TGTGCCAGTAGTATAGAGACAGGGTTGGAGACCCAGTACTTC. The rearrangement uses TRBV19 and TRBJ2-5; 7 positions match TRBD1. The CDR3 is 14 residues long. The germline gives CDR1 LNHDA, CDR2 SQIVND (reference sequence). The J segment lost 5 bases and the V segment lost 0 bases, leaving 3 bases of the junction unmatched.

V gene TRBV5-1 combines with J gene TRBJ1-1; D is uncertain. The CDR3 is 14 residues long. Trimming took off 0 bases at V and 0 bases at J, with 6 bases between the two ends. Per germline, CDR1 SGHRS and CDR2 YFSETQ. Written as DNA, the CDR3 is TGCGCCAGCAGCTTGGACATACTGAACACTGAAGCTTTCTTT. Translation: CASSLDILNTEAFF.

The chain couples TRBV7-2 to TRBJ2-1, with D unresolved. V gave up 3 bases and J gave up 6 bases, with 9 bases separating them. Germline values: CDR1 SGHTA, CDR2 FQGNSA. The CDR3 extends over 13 amino acids. CDR3 sequence: CASSLQGRNEQFF. In DNA form, the CDR3 reads TGTGCCAGCAGCTTGCAAGGTCGCAATGAGCAGTTCTTC.

The rearrangement links TRBV4-2 to TRBJ1-1; D is ambiguous. Germline V gives CDR1 LGHNA, CDR2 YNFKEQ. The CDR3 consists of 14 residues. The V end was cut by 1 base, the J end by 0 bases, with 6 bases between. The CDR3 coding sequence is TGTGCCAGCAGCCAAGGGAACATGAACACTGAAGCTTTCTTT. Translated, it gives CASSQGNMNTEAFF.

The chain employs TRBV9 and TRBJ2-6; D is ambiguous. Germline CDR1 reads SGDLS; CDR2 reads YYNGEE. The CDR3 loop spans 16 amino acids. The ends were cut back, 2 bases at V and 0 bases at J, with 9 bases in the middle. The CDR3 bases are TGTGCCAGCAGCGTCCTCGGTGCCTCTGGGGCCAACGTCCTGACTTTC. Its translation: CASSVLGASGANVLTF. Supplemented by reference TRBV9 and TRBJ2-6, the full variable domain reads DSGVTQTPKHLITATGQRVTLRCSPRSGDLSVYWYQQSLDQGLQFLIQYYNGEERAKGNILERFSAQQFPDLHSELNLSSLELGDSALYFCASSVLGASGANVLTFGAGSRLTVL.

The gene calls are TRBV7-2 and TRBJ1-2, with D perhaps matching TRBD1 (6 bases). Deletions cut 1 base from V and 7 bases from J, with 19 bases between. The CDR3 loop spans 16 amino acids. Germline V gene sequence: CDR1 SGHTA, CDR2 FQGNSA. CDR3 nucleotides: TGTGCCAGCAGCTTAGTCAATTCGGGGGGCTCCGGTGGCTACACCTTC. Protein product: CASSLVNSGGSGGYTF.

This clone was found once. The V call is TRBV27, the J call TRBJ2-2; 9 nucleotides match TRBD2. Trimming removed 3 bases from V and 4 bases from J; junction bases left unmatched: 3. Germline V CDR1 and CDR2: MNHEY, SMNVEV (reference sequence). CDR3 length: 15 residues. The CDR3 loop reads CASSFETSGTGELFF. Written as DNA, the CDR3 is TGTGCCAGCAGTTTCGAGACTAGCGGCACCGGGGAGCTGTTTTTT.

The chain is built from TRBV7-3 and TRBJ2-1, with 9 positions matching TRBD2. The CDR3 is 14 amino acids. V gave up 5 bases and J gave up 4 bases; unmatched junction bases: 3. Germline CDR1 SGHTA, CDR2 FQGTGA. In nucleotides, the CDR3 is TGTGCCAGCAGCCAAGGACTAGCGTACAATGAGCAGTTCTTC. Amino acids: CASSQGLAYNEQFF.

The V and J genes are TRBV6-5 and TRBJ1-5; D unclear. The CDR3 sequence is 13 residues long. Per the germline V gene, CDR1 is MNHEY and CDR2 is SVGAGI. Trimming stripped 5 bases from V and 3 bases from J, with 8 bases between. The CDR3 loop is CASSRRDNQPQHF. The CDR3 DNA reads TGTGCCAGCAGTCGGCGGGACAATCAGCCCCAGCATTTT.

This sequence joins TRBV5-4 and TRBJ1-1; perhaps TRBD1 as D (5 bases). V was shortened by 4 bases and J by 12 bases, with 16 bases between the two germline ends. The length of the CDR3 is 12 residues. CDR1 and CDR2 (germline): SGHNT, YYREEE (reference sequence). CDR3 nucleotide sequence: TGTGCCAGCAGCCTCACGGGGGTGGAAACTTTCTTT. It is translated as CASSLTGVETFF.

J is TRBJ2-1 and V is TRBV5-1, with TRBD1 as a possible D gene (5 bases). CDR1 is SGHRS and CDR2 is YFSETQ in the germline V gene. Deletions cut 6 bases from V and 10 bases from J, with 14 bases between. The CDR3 length is 12 residues. CDR3: CASTVGAGEQFF. The CDR3 DNA reads as TGCGCCAGCACCGTTGGTGCAGGGGAGCAGTTCTTC. Full variable domain (missing parts from reference TRBV5-1 and TRBJ2-1): KAGVTQTPRYLIKTRGQQVTLSCSPISGHRSVSWYQQTPGQGLQFLFEYFSETQRNKGNFPGRFSGRQFSNSRSEMNVSTLELGDSALYLCASTVGAGEQFFGPGTRLTVL.

This clone was seen once. The V gene is TRBV6-5, the J gene TRBJ2-7; possibly TRBD2 for D (6 bases). V was pared by 0 bases and J by 0 bases, with 9 bases between. The germline gives CDR1 MNHEY, CDR2 SVGAGI. This CDR3 has 15 amino acids. CDR3 loop: CASSYSRGNSYEQYF. The CDR3 DNA sequence: TGTGCCAGCAGTTACTCACGGGGGAACTCCTACGAGCAGTACTTC.